Listed below are T cell receptor beta chains from one sample, sequenced in a study of spatial heterogeneity in lung cancer. TCRdb re-called the 5' RACE reads through MiXCR, storing one row per CDR3 protein. The table lists a few thousand distinct CDR3 sequences, just under 2% of them singletons. Material: normal lung tissue next to the tumor, obtained at surgery. These receptors were collected from a male donor with early-stage non-small cell lung cancer. CDR3s include the opening cysteine and the closing phenylalanine or tryptophan. The order of the fields is J gene, V gene, D gene, clone size, CDR3 protein, CDR3 DNA. The D gene is left open where the match is weak. Clone size, where shown, is once, few, many, or a class for clones that have expanded.

J: TRBJ2-5
V: TRBV7-3
D: NA
size: hyperexpanded
CDR3: CASRLSPKETQYF
DNA: TGTGCCAGCAGATTATCCCCGAAAGAGACCCAGTACTTC

J: TRBJ2-7
V: TRBV7-2
D: TRBD1
size: medium-sized
CDR3: CASAPGQPAYEQYF
DNA: TGTGCCAGCGCCCCGGGACAGCCGGCTTACGAGCAGTACTTC

J: TRBJ2-1
V: TRBV13
D: TRBD2
size: many
CDR3: CASSSPTSGSYNEQFF
DNA: TGTGCCAGCAGCTCCCCGACTAGCGGATCCTACAATGAGCAGTTCTTC

J: TRBJ2-1
V: TRBV6-2/TRBV6-3
D: NA
size: medium-sized
CDR3: CASSSPYNEQFF
DNA: TGTGCCAGCAGTTCACCCTACAATGAGCAGTTCTTC

J: TRBJ2-1
V: TRBV4-3
D: TRBD2
size: many
CDR3: CASSLGLAGGYNEQFF
DNA: TGCGCCAGCAGCCTTGGACTAGCGGGGGGATACAATGAGCAGTTCTTC

J: TRBJ1-2
V: TRBV28
D: NA
size: medium-sized
CDR3: CASQGPVHLYGDTF
DNA: TGTGCCAGCCAAGGTCCAGTCCACTTGTATGGCGACACCTTC

J: TRBJ2-6
V: TRBV10-3
D: NA
size: medium-sized
CDR3: CAISSSQGAGANVLTF
DNA: TGTGCCATCAGTTCTTCCCAGGGTGCTGGGGCCAACGTCCTGACTTTC

J: TRBJ2-7
V: TRBV28
D: TRBD2
size: few
CDR3: CASSFLLAAGCYEQYF
DNA: TGTGCCAGCAGTTTTCTCCTAGCGGCGGGTTGCTACGAGCAGTACTTC

J: TRBJ2-7
V: TRBV9
D: NA
size: medium-sized
CDR3: CASSVVEGAYEQYF
DNA: TGTGCCAGCAGCGTAGTGGAGGGGGCGTACGAGCAGTACTTC

J: TRBJ1-6
V: TRBV5-1
D: TRBD1
size: many
CDR3: CASSLDPLRGLSNSPLHF
DNA: TGCGCCAGCAGCTTGGACCCGTTGAGGGGGCTAAGTAATTCACCCCTCCACTTT

J: TRBJ1-6
V: TRBV6-5
D: TRBD1
size: medium-sized
CDR3: CASSSYRQGWFGSPLHF
DNA: TGTGCCAGCAGTTCCTATCGACAGGGGTGGTTTGGTTCACCCCTCCACTTT

J: TRBJ1-1
V: TRBV7-9
D: NA
size: medium-sized
CDR3: CASSPGTTEAFF
DNA: TGTGCCAGCAGCCCCGGGACAACTGAAGCTTTCTTT

J: TRBJ1-5
V: TRBV20-1
D: NA
size: many
CDR3: CSARDRMGGNQPQHF
DNA: TGCAGTGCTAGAGATCGAATGGGGGGCAATCAGCCCCAGCATTTT

J: TRBJ2-1
V: TRBV29-1
D: NA
size: many
CDR3: CSVDDGGSSYNEQFF
DNA: TGCAGCGTTGACGATGGGGGGAGCTCCTACAATGAGCAGTTCTTC

J: TRBJ1-1
V: TRBV7-1
D: NA
size: many
CDR3: CASSLLGVAGTEAFF
DNA: TGTGCCAGCAGCCTCTTGGGGGTAGCGGGCACTGAAGCTTTCTTT

J: TRBJ2-5
V: TRBV27
D: NA
size: many
CDR3: CASSWAGGQETQYF
DNA: TGTGCCAGCAGTTGGGCCGGGGGCCAAGAGACCCAGTACTTC

J: TRBJ2-2
V: TRBV12-3/TRBV12-4
D: NA
size: medium-sized
CDR3: CASSLDEYGELFF
DNA: TGTGCCAGCTCCCTCGACGAGTACGGGGAGCTGTTTTTT

J: TRBJ2-3
V: TRBV7-2
D: TRBD1
size: large
CDR3: CASSRGQVRTDTQYF
DNA: TGTGCCAGCAGCCGGGGACAGGTCCGAACAGATACGCAGTATTTT

J: TRBJ1-5
V: TRBV30
D: NA
size: medium-sized
CDR3: CAWAGRNQPQHF
DNA: TGTGCCTGGGCAGGGCGCAATCAGCCCCAGCATTTT

J: TRBJ2-1
V: TRBV2
D: NA
size: medium-sized
CDR3: CASEKGGGSYNEQFF
DNA: TGTGCCAGCGAGAAGGGGGGTGGTTCCTACAATGAGCAGTTCTTC

J: TRBJ2-5
V: TRBV7-2
D: TRBD2
size: NA
CDR3: CASSLAGTSGGARQTQYF
DNA: TGTGCCAGCAGCTTAGCCGGGACTAGCGGGGGGGCCCGGCAGACCCAGTACTTC

J: TRBJ1-6
V: TRBV27
D: NA
size: medium-sized
CDR3: CASSAAAWNSPLHF
DNA: TGTGCCAGCAGTGCCGCCGCATGGAATTCACCCCTCCACTTT